These 12 T cell receptor beta chains were all obtained from the same sample, sequenced in a study of T cells in Graves' hyperthyroidism and ophthalmopathy. Researchers took RNA transcripts and amplified the TCR beta CDR3 regions from them. Researchers ran a first-round RT-PCR on the TCR CDR3 using the HTBI primer set. Each CDR3 protein gets one entry after TCRdb re-called the multiplex PCR reads with MiXCR. The table includes some 740,000 distinct CDR3 sequences, around 15% detected once. The sample consisted of blood. Every receptor here comes from a woman between 18 and 29 years old with Graves' hyperthyroidism.

There are a few counts of this clonotype. The rearrangement joins TRBV12-3 or TRBV12-4 to TRBJ1-5; a weak D match, TRBD1 (5 bases). V gave up 2 bases and J gave up 2 bases, with 13 bases separating them. The CDR3 runs to 16 residues. CDR3 DNA sequence: TGTGCCAGCAGTTTAATAGGCGGGGGAGGCAATCAGCCCCAGCATTTT. This translates into CASSLIGGGGNQPQHF.

The genes are TRBV7-2 and TRBJ1-1; D is unclear. Germline-derived CDR1 and CDR2 are SGHTA and FQGNSA. This CDR3 has 15 residues. V was trimmed by 1 base and J by 1 base, leaving 10 bases between them. The CDR3 here is CASSLDRNRNTEAFF. In DNA, the CDR3 is TGTGCCAGCAGCTTAGATAGGAATCGGAACACTGAAGCTTTCTTT.

The chain carries TRBV6-1 and TRBJ2-7, with 7 nucleotides matching TRBD1. Germline loops: CDR1 MNHNS, CDR2 SASEGT. The J segment lost 1 base and the V segment lost 6 bases, leaving 6 bases of the junction unmatched. The CDR3 runs to 14 residues. CDR3 region: CASRTGASSYEQYF. As DNA, the CDR3 is TGTGCCAGCAGAACAGGGGCGTCGTCCTACGAGCAGTACTTC.

The chain uses TRBV5-1 and TRBJ2-7; tentatively, D is TRBD1 or TRBD2 (5 bases each). The CDR3 runs 15 residues. Per germline, CDR1 SGHRS and CDR2 YFSETQ. Between the trimmed V and J ends, which lost 0 bases and 3 bases, there was a span of 13 bases. CDR3 sequence: CASSLEQDRGYEQYF. DNA for the CDR3: TGCGCCAGCAGCTTGGAACAGGATCGGGGCTACGAGCAGTACTTC.

This clonotype was picked up many times. The chain is built from TRBV5-1 and TRBJ2-7; 8 bases are a match to TRBD1. The junction had 2 bases not matched to a gene; V was cut back by 3 bases and J by 6 bases. The CDR3 runs 12 residues. Germline values: CDR1 SGHRS, CDR2 YFSETQ. The CDR3 DNA reads TGCGCCAGCAGCTCGGACAGGGCCGAGCAGTACTTC. It codes for CASSSDRAEQYF.

Ten or more counts support this clonotype. The V gene is TRBV29-1, the J gene TRBJ2-5, with D perhaps matching TRBD2 (6 bases). This CDR3 contains 15 residues. Per germline, CDR1 SQVTM and CDR2 ANQGSEA. V shed 1 base and J shed 4 bases, with 16 bases lying between them. CDR3 sequence reads: CSVEALTGGRETQYF. CDR3 DNA sequence: TGCAGCGTTGAAGCCCTGACCGGGGGTCGAGAGACCCAGTACTTC.

V is TRBV12-3 or TRBV12-4 and J is TRBJ2-2, with 9 bases identical to TRBD1. Trimming removed 5 bases from V and 7 bases from J; junction bases left unmatched: 5. The CDR3 is made up of 14 amino acids. CDR3 sequence (DNA): TGTGCCAGCAGTCAACAGGGGGCTGGCGGGGAGCTGTTTTTT. This codes for CASSQQGAGGELFF.

This clonotype was recorded a few times. The V and J genes are TRBV27 and TRBJ2-7; 7 bases map to TRBD2. Germline CDR1 is MNHEY and CDR2 is SMNVEV (reference sequence). The V and J ends lost 4 bases and 7 bases, in that order; junction bases with no gene match: 7. The CDR3 runs to 13 residues. CDR3 bases: TGTGCCAGCAGTTCTCTGACGGGGGGAGAGCAGTACTTC. This gives the protein CASSSLTGGEQYF.

Many counts were recorded for this clonotype. This sequence joins TRBV15 and TRBJ2-1; D remains ambiguous. The CDR3 has 13 amino acids. Trimming removed 0 bases from V and 5 bases from J, with 5 bases in between. Germline CDR1 LNHNV, CDR2 YYDKDF (reference sequence). CDR3 DNA: TGTGCCACCAGCAGAGAGGACGACAATGAGCAGTTCTTC. The encoded protein is CATSREDDNEQFF.

This clonotype has a count of ten or more. J is TRBJ2-2 and V is TRBV2, with 7 positions matching TRBD1. The CDR3 length is 12 residues. Unmatched junction bases numbered 2, after V lost 6 bases and J lost 7 bases. Looked up from germline, CDR1 is SNHLY and CDR2 is FYNNEI. The CDR3, as DNA: TGTGCCAGCAGCGCAGGGGGCGGGGAGCTGTTTTTT. Its translation: CASSAGGGELFF. Variable domain in full (rest from reference TRBV2 and TRBJ2-2): EPEVTQTPSHQVTQMGQEVILRCVPISNHLYFYWYRQILGQKVEFLVSFYNNEISEKSEIFDDQFSVERPDGSNFTLKIRSTKLEDSAMYFCASSAGGGELFFGEGSRLTVL.

This clonotype was observed once. This sequence may be a read error, since a much larger clone differs from it by one base. The V and J genes are TRBV6-1 and TRBJ1-3; TRBD1 aligns across 10 bases. The CDR3 length is 15 residues. The junction had 5 bases not matched to a gene; V was cut back by 6 bases and J by 3 bases. Germline V gives CDR1 MNHNS, CDR2 SASEGT. CDR3 sequence (DNA): TGTGCCAGCAGATGCGGGACAGGGGATGGAAACACCATATATTTT. Translating it yields CASRCGTGDGNTIYF.

This clonotype was seen at least ten times. The chain is built from TRBV2 and TRBJ2-7; 7 nucleotides match TRBD1. The germline V gene encodes CDR1 SNHLY and CDR2 FYNNEI. The junction had 6 bases not matched to a gene; V was cut back by 7 bases and J by 0 bases. This CDR3 has 14 residues. CDR3 DNA: TGTGCCAGCAAAGGACAGGCGTTCTCCTACGAGCAGTACTTC. Translation gives CASKGQAFSYEQYF.